The entry below gives a single T cell receptor beta chain sequence along with its context. This receptor's antigen is unknown. No base quality values were provided; no much bigger clone lies one nucleotide off. The entry originates in a study of blood T cells in healthy people across ages (dated by TCRdb to 2013 to 2016). Study-level background: In model experiments, roughly one uniquely barcoded TCR beta cDNA molecule per two T cells was captured by template switching. Using deep sequencing normalized with unique cDNA molecular identifiers, the study measured how TCR beta repertoire diversity changes with age. The donors were divided into four age groups: young (average approximately 16 years), middle-aged (about 40), aged (around 67) and long-lived (82). Donors of different ages were randomly distributed across sequencing lanes to avoid experimental bias. Two additional independent replicas of 1 million unique cDNA reads from the same blood draw were analyzed for two donors (one aged 18 to 29 and one aged 80 or older). General conclusions and limits of the study: Observed TCR beta diversity per million T cells fell roughly linearly with age, and a significant reduction was already apparent by age about 36. Because donor CMV infection status was unknown, age-related changes in expanded clonotypes were potentially confounded. Estimates of total diversity from one million sequenced T cells were regarded as lower bounds and underestimates. A strong correlation was found between observed TCR beta diversity and the percentage of naive T cells measured by flow cytometry. Conclusive comparison of naive and antigen-experienced compartments was prevented by the profiling of bulk unsorted PBMCs. Compared with the aged group, the long-lived group had more naive CD4+ T cells, fewer expanded clones and increased TCR diversity, suggesting age selection.

The protocol used for the library was 5' RACE. These reads were obtained on an Illumina HiSeq 2500. A second about 7 to 11 cycle PCR used a sample-barcoded 5' primer and a J-beta primer mix. Each TCR beta cDNA molecule received a unique molecular identifier from a template-switch 5' adaptor carrying 12 random nucleotides. At least 2.5 million CDR3-containing paired-end reads were obtained from each sample. First-strand cDNA was synthesized from all RNA with the Mint cDNA synthesis kit, primed by a TRBC-specific oligonucleotide. All cDNA was treated with uracil-DNA glycosylase and then went through a first 18-cycle PCR with the universal primers M1SS and BC2_uni_R. The original pipeline was this. For normalization, 1 million high-quality reads were randomly selected from each sample, with every read carrying a distinct molecular identifier. Reads with shared molecular identifiers were discarded instead of being binned into consensus sequences. CDR3 identification, clonotype clustering and error correction used MiTCR with a Q25 quality threshold and the strictest error-elimination algorithm. A nonparametric unseen species model with Euler transformation was used to estimate lower-bound total TCR beta diversity. Using fastp at Q25 and MiXCR, TCRdb reprocessed the public reads and kept productive beta chains. Rows merge per CDR3 protein into single entries with the most common DNA and genes. TCRdb, not the authors, supplied the V and J calls. The sample profile shows over a million distinct CDR3 sequences; approximately 59% of them were found once. The top ten clonotypes cover over 6.5% of the sample.

The donors were 40 or so Caucasian individuals from Russia, aged about 6 to 100 years, who were systemically healthy. Each donor gave about 9.2 milliliters of peripheral blood, drawn into EDTA-treated Vacutainer tubes. Ficoll-Paque density-gradient centrifugation was used to isolate PBMCs, with at least 7 million per sample. Total RNA was extracted from PBMCs with Trizol reagent, with at least 6 micrograms obtained per sample. The percentages of naive CD45RAhigh/CD27high T cells were determined by flow cytometry on a PBMC aliquot from every donor. This TCR came from a man younger than 35 in good health. The source material was blood.

Read as DNA, the sequence is TGTGCCAGCAGTTTATTCCCAGGTAGCAATCAGCCCCAGCATTTT. It encodes CASSLFPGSNQPQHF. This receptor chain uses TRBV27 and TRBJ1-5, with no reliable assignment of the D segment. V is pared back by 1 base and J by 0 bases, with 7 bases lying between the germline termini. Reading from cysteine to phenylalanine, the CDR3 counts 15 amino acids. The DNA shown is the 45-base CDR3, in frame from base 1. Taken from the germline V gene (reference sequence), the CDR1 and CDR2 loops are MNHEY and SMNVEV.